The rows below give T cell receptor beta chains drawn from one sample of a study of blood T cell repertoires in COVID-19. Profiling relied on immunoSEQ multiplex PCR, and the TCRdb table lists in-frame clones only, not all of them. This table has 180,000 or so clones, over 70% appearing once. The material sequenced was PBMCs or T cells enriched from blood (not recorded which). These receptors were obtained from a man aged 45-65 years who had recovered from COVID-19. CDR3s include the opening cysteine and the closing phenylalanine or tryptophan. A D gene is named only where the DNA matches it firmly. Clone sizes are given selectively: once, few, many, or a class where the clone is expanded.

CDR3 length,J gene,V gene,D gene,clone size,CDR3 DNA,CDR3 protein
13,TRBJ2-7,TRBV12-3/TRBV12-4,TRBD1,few,TGTGCCAGCAGTCCGGGGACAGGCTACGAGCAGTACTTC,CASSPGTGYEQYF
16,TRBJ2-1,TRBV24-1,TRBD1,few,TGTGCCACCAGTGATGGAGGACAGGGGGCCGACAATGAGCAGTTCTTC,CATSDGGQGADNEQFF
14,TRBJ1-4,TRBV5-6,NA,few,TGTGCCAGCAGCTCAAGAGGTTTTGTCGAAAAACTGTTTTTT,CASSSRGFVEKLFF
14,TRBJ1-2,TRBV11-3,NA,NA,TGTGCCAGCAGCTGCCCGCCAGCGAACTATGGCTACACCTTC,CASSCPPANYGYTF
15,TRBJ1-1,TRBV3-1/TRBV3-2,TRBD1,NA,TGTGCCAGCAGCCAAGGGACAGGGACACCGCCCCCAGCTTTCTTT,CASSQGTGTPPPAFF
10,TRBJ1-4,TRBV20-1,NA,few,TGCAGTGCTTCCCTTGAAAAACTGTTTTTT,CSASLEKLFF
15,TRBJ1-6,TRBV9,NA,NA,TGTGCCAGCAGCGTACGACAGGAGGTGGATTCACCCCTCCACTTT,CASSVRQEVDSPLHF
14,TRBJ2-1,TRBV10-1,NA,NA,TGCGCCAGCAGTGAGACGCTAGCGAGAAATGAGCAGTTCTTC,CASSETLARNEQFF
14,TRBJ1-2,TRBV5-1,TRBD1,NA,TGCGCCAGCAGCCGGACAGGGCCTAACTATGGCTACACCTTC,CASSRTGPNYGYTF
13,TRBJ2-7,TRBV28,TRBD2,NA,TGTGCCAGCAGTCTAGCGGGGGCCTACGAGCAGTACTTC,CASSLAGAYEQYF
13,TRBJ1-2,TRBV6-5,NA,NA,TGTGCCAGCAGTTCACTGCCTAGCTATGGCTACACCTTC,CASSSLPSYGYTF
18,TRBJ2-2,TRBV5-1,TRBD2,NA,TGCGCCAGCAGCCCGCGGACTAGCGGGGGGCCGAACACCGGGGAGCTGTTTTTT,CASSPRTSGGPNTGELFF
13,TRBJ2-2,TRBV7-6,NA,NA,TGTGCCAGCAGCGTGGTCCTATACGGGGAGCTGTTTTTT,CASSVVLYGELFF
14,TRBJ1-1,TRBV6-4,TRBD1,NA,TGTGCCAGCAGCCGAACTGGACAGGGCACTGAAGCTTTCTTT,CASSRTGQGTEAFF
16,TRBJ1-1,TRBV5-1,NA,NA,TGCGCCAGCAGCTTGGCCCAAAGGACAGCGAACACTGAAGCTTTCTTT,CASSLAQRTANTEAFF
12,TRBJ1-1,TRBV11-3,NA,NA,TGTGCCAGCCGCGGGGAGGCCACTGAAGCTTTCTTT,CASRGEATEAFF
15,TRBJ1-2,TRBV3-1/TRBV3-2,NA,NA,TGTGCCAGCAGCGAGCGGGGTCTGGGGACCGATGGCTACACCTTC,CASSERGLGTDGYTF
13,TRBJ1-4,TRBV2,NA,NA,TGTGCCAGCGAAGGTGCGGGGGATGAAAAACTGTTTTTT,CASEGAGDEKLFF
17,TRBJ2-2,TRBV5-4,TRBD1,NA,TGTGCCAGCAGCTTGGGGGCACCGGGACAGACCACCGGGGAGCTGTTTTTT,CASSLGAPGQTTGELFF
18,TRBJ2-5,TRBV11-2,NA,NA,TGTGCCAGCAGCTTACTGTGGGGGGACGTCCGCTCGATCGAGACCCAGTACTTC,CASSLLWGDVRSIETQYF
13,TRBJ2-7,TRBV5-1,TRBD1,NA,TGCGCCAGCAGTCGCGACAGGGTCTACGAGCAGTACTTC,CASSRDRVYEQYF
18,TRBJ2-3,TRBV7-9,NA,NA,TGTGCCAGCAGCTTAGCGTCGGGCGGGGCGGCTAGCACAGATACGCAGTATTTT,CASSLASGGAASTDTQYF
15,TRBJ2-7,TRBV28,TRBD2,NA,TGTGCCAGTACTAGACTAGCGGGGGGGTTGTACGAGCAGTACTTC,CASTRLAGGLYEQYF
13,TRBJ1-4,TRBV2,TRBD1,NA,TGTGCCAGCACGGGACAGGTTAATGAAAAACTGTTTTTT,CASTGQVNEKLFF
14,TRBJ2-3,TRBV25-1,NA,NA,TGTGCCAGCAGACGGGCAGGGACAACAGATACGCAGTATTTT,CASRRAGTTDTQYF